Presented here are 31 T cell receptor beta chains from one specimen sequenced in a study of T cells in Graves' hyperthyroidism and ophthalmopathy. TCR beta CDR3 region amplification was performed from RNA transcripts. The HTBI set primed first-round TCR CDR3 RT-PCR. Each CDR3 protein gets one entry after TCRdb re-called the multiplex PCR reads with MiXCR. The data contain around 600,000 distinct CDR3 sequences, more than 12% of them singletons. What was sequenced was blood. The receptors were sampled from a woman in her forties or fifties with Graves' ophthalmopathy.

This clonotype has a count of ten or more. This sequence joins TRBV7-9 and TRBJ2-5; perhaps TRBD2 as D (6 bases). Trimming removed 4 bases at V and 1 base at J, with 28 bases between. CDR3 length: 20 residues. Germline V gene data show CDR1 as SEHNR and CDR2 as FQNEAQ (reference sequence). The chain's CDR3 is CASSYTAGRRGAGSQETQYF. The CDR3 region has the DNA TGTGCCAGCAGCTATACCGCGGGACGGCGGGGAGCGGGCTCCCAAGAGACCCAGTACTTC.

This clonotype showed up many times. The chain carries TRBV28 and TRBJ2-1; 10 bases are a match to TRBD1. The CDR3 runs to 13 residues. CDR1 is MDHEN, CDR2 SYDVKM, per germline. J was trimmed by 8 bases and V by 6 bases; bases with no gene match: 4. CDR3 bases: TGTGCCAGCAGGAGACAGGGGGCTTATGAGCAGTTCTTC. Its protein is CASRRQGAYEQFF.

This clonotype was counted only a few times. As DNA, the CDR3 is TGTGCCACCAGCAGAGATCCAACGCAGGCTGAGCAGTTCTTC. This sequence encodes CATSRDPTQAEQFF. The V and J genes are TRBV15 and TRBJ2-1; no clear D gene. Germline CDR1 LNHNV, CDR2 YYDKDF (reference sequence). This CDR3 contains 14 residues. Trimming stripped 0 bases from V and 9 bases from J, with 12 bases between.

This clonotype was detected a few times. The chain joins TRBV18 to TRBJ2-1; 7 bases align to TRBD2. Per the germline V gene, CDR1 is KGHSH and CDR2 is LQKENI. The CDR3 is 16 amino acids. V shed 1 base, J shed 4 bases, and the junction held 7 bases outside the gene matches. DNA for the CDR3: TGTGCCAGCTCACCACGGGTTGCGGGAGCATACAATGAGCAGTTCTTC. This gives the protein CASSPRVAGAYNEQFF.

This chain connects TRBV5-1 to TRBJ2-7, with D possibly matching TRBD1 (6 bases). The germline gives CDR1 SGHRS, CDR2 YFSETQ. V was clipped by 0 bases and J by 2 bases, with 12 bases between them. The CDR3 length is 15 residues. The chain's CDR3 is CASSLAGGLTYEQYF. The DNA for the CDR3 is TGCGCCAGCAGCTTGGCTGGGGGCCTTACCTACGAGCAGTACTTC.

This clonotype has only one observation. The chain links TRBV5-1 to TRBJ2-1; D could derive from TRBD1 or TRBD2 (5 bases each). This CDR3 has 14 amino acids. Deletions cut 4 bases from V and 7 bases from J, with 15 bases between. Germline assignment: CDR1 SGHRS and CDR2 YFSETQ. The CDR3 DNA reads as TGCGCCAGCAGCGCCGGGACCCTGGGGAATGAGCAGTTCTTC. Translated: CASSAGTLGNEQFF.

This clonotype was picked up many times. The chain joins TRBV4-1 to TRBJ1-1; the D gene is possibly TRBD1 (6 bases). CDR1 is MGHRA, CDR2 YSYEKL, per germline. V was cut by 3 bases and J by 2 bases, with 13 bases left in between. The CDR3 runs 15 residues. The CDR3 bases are TGCGCCAGCAGCCATGTTTACAGGGCCAACACTGAAGCTTTCTTT. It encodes CASSHVYRANTEAFF.

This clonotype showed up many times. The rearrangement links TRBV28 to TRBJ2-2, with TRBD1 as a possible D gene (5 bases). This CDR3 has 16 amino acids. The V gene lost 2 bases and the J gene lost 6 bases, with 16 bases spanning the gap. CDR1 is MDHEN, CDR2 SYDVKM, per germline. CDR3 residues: CASSLPQGGYAGELFF. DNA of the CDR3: TGTGCCAGCAGTTTACCCCAGGGTGGGTACGCCGGGGAGCTGTTTTTT.

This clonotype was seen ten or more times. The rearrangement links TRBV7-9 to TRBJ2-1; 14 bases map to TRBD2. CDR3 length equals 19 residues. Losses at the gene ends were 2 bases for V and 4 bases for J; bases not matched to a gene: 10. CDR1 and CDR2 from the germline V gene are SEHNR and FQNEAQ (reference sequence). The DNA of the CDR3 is TGTGCCAGCAGCTTATTTTGGGGACTAGCGGGAGTGAGATACAATGAGCAGTTCTTC. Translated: CASSLFWGLAGVRYNEQFF. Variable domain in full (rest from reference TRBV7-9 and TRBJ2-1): DTGVSQNPRHKITKRGQNVTFRCDPISEHNRLYWYRQTLGQGPEFLTYFQNEAQLEKSRLLSDRFSAERPKGSFSTLEIQRTEQGDSAMYLCASSLFWGLAGVRYNEQFFGPGTRLTVL.

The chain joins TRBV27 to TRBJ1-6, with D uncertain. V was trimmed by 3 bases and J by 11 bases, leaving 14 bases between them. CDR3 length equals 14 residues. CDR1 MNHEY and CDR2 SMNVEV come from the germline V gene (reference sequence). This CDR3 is CASSFARNMTPLHF. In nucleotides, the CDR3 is TGTGCCAGCAGTTTTGCACGGAATATGACACCCCTCCACTTT.

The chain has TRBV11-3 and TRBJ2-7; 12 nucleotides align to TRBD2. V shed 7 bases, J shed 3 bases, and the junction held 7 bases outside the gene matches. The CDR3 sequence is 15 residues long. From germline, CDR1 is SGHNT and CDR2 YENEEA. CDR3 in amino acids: CASNIGLAGLYEQYF. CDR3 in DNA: TGTGCCAGCAACATAGGACTAGCGGGACTCTACGAGCAGTACTTC. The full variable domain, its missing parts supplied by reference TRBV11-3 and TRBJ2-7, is EAGVVQSPRYKIIEKKQPVAFWCNPISGHNTLYWYLQNLGQGPELLIRYENEEAVDDSQLPKDRFSAERLKGVDSTLKIQPAELGDSAVYLCASNIGLAGLYEQYFGPGTRLTVT.

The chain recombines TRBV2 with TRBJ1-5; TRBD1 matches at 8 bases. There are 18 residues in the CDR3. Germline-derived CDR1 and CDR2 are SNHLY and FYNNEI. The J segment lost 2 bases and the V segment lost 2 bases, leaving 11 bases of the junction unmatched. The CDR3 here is CASSEYPPATGGNQPQHF. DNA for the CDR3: TGTGCCAGCAGTGAATATCCGCCCGCGACAGGGGGCAATCAGCCCCAGCATTTT.

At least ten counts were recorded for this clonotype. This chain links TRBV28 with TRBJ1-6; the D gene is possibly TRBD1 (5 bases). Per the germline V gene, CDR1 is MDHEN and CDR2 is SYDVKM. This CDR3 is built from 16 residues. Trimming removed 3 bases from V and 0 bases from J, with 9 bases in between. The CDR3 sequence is CASSLGPSSYNSPLHF. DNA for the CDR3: TGTGCCAGCAGTTTGGGACCGAGCTCCTATAATTCACCCCTCCACTTT.

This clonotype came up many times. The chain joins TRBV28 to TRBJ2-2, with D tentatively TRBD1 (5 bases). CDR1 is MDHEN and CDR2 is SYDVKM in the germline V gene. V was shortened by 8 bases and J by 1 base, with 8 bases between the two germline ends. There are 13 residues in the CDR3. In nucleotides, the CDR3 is TGTGCCAGCCTAGACAGGAACACCGGGGAGCTGTTTTTT. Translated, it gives CASLDRNTGELFF.

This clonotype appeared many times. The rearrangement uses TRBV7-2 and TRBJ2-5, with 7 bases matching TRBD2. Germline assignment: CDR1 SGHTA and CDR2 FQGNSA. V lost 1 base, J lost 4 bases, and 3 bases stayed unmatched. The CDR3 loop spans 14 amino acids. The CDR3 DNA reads TGTGCCAGCAGCTTAGGGTGGGGGGGAGAGACCCAGTACTTC. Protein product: CASSLGWGGETQYF.

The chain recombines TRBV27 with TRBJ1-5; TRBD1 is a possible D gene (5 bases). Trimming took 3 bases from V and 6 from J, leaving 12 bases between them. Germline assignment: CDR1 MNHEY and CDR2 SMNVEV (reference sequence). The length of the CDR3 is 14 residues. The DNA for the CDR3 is TGTGCCAGCAGTTTTTGGGGGGAGGGTCAGCCCCAGCATTTT. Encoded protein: CASSFWGEGQPQHF.

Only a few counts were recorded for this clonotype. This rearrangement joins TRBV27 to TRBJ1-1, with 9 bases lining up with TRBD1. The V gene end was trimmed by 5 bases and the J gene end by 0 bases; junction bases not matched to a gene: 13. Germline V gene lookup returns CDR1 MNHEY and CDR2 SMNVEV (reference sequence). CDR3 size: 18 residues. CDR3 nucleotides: TGTGCCAGCAGTAGACTCCCGGGACAGGGCGTCATGAACACTGAAGCTTTCTTT. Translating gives CASSRLPGQGVMNTEAFF.

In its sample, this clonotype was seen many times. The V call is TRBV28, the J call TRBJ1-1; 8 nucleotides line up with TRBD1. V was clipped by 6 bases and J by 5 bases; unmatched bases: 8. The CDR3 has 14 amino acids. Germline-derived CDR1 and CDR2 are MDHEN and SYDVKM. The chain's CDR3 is CASSADRARTEAFF. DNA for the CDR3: TGTGCCAGCAGCGCGGACAGGGCGAGGACTGAAGCTTTCTTT.

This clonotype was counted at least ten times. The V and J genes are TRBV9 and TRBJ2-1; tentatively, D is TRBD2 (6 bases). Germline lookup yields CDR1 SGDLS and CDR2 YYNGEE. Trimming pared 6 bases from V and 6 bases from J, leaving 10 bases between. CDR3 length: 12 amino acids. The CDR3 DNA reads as TGTGCCAGCAACCAGGGACTCAATGAGCAGTTCTTC. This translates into CASNQGLNEQFF.

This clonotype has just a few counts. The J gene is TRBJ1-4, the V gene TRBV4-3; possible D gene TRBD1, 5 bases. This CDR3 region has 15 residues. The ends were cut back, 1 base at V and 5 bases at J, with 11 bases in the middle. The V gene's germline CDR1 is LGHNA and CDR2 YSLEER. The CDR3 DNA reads TGCGCCAGCAGCCAAGGGGACGGCTTAAATGAAAAACTGTTTTTT. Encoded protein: CASSQGDGLNEKLFF.

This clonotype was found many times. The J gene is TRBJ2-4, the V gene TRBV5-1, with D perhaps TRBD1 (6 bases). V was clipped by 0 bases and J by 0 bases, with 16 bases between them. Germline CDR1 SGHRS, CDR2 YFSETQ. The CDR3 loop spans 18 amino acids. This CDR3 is CASSLGPTGPGAKNIQYF. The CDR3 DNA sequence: TGCGCCAGCAGCTTGGGGCCTACAGGGCCAGGAGCCAAAAACATTCAGTACTTC.

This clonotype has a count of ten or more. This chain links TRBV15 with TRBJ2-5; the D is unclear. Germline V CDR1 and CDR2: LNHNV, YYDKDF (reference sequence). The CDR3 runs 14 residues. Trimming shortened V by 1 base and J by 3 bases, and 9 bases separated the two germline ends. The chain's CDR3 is CATSRVSNEETQYF. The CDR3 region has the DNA TGTGCCACCAGCAGAGTGAGTAACGAAGAGACCCAGTACTTC. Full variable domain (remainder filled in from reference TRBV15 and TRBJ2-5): DAMVIQNPRYQVTQFGKPVTLSCSQTLNHNVMYWYQQKSSQAPKLLFHYYDKDFNNEADTPDNFQSRRPNTSFCFLDIRSPGLGDTAMYLCATSRVSNEETQYFGPGTRLLVL.

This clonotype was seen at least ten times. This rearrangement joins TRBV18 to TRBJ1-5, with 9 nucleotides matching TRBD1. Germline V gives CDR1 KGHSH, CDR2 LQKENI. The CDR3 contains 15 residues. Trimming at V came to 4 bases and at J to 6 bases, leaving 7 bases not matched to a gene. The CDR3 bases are TGTGCCAGCTCACTAACCCCGACAGGGGGTCAGCCCCAGCATTTT. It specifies CASSLTPTGGQPQHF.

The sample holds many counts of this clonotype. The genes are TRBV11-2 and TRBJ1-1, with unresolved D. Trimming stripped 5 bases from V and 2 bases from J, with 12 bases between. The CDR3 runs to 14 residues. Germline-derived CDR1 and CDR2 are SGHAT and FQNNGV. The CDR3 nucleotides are TGTGCCAGCAGCCTAGGAATGAGCAACACTGAAGCTTTCTTT. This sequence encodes CASSLGMSNTEAFF.

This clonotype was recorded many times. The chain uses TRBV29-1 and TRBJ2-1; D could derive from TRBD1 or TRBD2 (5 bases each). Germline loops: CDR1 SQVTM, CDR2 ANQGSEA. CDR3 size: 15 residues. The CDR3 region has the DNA TGCATCTTGGACCCCATCCGGGACGGCCTAAATGAGCAGTTCTTC. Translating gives CILDPIRDGLNEQFF.

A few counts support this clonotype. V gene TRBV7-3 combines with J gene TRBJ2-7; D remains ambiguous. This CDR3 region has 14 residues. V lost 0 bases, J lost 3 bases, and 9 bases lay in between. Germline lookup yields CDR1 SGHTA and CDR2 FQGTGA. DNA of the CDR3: TGTGCCAGCAGCTTAACTGCAGAAGGCTACGAGCAGTACTTC. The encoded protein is CASSLTAEGYEQYF.

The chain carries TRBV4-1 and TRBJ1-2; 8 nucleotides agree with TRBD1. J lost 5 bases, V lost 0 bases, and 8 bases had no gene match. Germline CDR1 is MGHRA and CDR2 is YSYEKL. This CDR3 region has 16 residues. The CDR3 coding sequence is TGCGCCAGCAGCCAAGATAGGACAGGGTTATTGTATGGCTACACCTTC. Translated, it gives CASSQDRTGLLYGYTF.

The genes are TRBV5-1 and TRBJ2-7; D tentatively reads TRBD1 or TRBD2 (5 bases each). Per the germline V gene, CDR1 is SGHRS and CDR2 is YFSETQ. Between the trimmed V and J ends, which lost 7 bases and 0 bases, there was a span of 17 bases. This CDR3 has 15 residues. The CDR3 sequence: CASSRDATSSYEQYF. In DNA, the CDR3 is TGCGCCAGCTCCCGGGACGCGACCAGCTCCTACGAGCAGTACTTC.

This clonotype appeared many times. CDR3 in DNA: TGCGCCAGCAGTCCGGGACAGGGGTTTTGGGAGCAGTACTTC. Translated, it gives CASSPGQGFWEQYF. V and J are TRBV5-1 and TRBJ2-7, with 10 bases aligning to TRBD1. Germline V gene data show CDR1 as SGHRS and CDR2 as YFSETQ. There are 14 residues in the CDR3. The V gene end was trimmed by 5 bases and the J gene end by 7 bases; junction bases not matched to a gene: 9.

The CDR3 reads CASSVTGTPANGEQYF. CDR3 bases: TGTGCCAGCAGCGTAACCGGGACTCCTGCCAATGGGGAGCAGTACTTC. The chain links TRBV9 to TRBJ2-7; a possible D gene is TRBD2 (6 bases). The ends were cut back, 1 base at V and 7 bases at J, with 21 bases in the middle. CDR1 and CDR2 from the germline V gene are SGDLS and YYNGEE. The CDR3 consists of 16 residues. The full variable domain, in which reference TRBV9 and TRBJ2-7 provide the parts outside the CDR3, is DSGVTQTPKHLITATGQRVTLRCSPRSGDLSVYWYQQSLDQGLQFLIQYYNGEERAKGNILERFSAQQFPDLHSELNLSSLELGDSALYFCASSVTGTPANGEQYFGPGTRLTVT.

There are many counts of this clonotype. The CDR3 here is CSARRLVGGSEQFF. The CDR3 DNA sequence: TGCAGTGCTAGAAGACTAGTGGGAGGGAGTGAGCAGTTCTTC. The chain has TRBV20-1 and TRBJ2-1; 7 positions match TRBD2. The V segment lost 2 bases and the J segment 9 bases; nucleotides outside the gene matches: 10. Germline V gene data show CDR1 as DFQATT and CDR2 as SNEGSKA (reference sequence). CDR3 length: 14 amino acids.